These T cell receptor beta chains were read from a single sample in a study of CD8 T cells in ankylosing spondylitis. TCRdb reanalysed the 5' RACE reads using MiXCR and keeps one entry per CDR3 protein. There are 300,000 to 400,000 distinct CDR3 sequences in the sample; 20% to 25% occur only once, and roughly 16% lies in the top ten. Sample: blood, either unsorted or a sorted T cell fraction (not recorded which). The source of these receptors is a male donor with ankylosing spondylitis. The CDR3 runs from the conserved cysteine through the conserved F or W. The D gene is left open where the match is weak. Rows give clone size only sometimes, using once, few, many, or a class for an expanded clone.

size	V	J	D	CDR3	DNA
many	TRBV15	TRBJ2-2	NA	CATSREGRELFF	TGTGCCACCAGCAGAGAGGGCCGGGAGCTGTTTTTT
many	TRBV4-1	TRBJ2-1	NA	CASSQGKGQKDNEQFF	TGCGCCAGCAGCCAAGGGAAAGGACAGAAAGACAATGAGCAGTTCTTC
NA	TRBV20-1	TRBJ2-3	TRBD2	CSAIRETSALGDTQYF	TGCAGTGCAATCCGGGAGACTAGCGCCCTCGGAGATACGCAGTATTTT
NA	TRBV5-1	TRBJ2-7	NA	CASSFGHGVQYF	TGCGCCAGCAGCTTCGGACATGGGGTGCAGTACTTC
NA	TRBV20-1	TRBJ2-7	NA	CSAPAGGQPFYEQYF	TGCAGTGCGCCCGCGGGGGGACAGCCATTCTACGAGCAGTACTTC
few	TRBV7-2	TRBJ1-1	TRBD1	CASSVTGGSVNTEAFF	TGTGCCAGCAGCGTTACAGGGGGCTCCGTGAACACTGAAGCTTTCTTT
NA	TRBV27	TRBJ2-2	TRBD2	CASRLAGLTGELFF	TGTGCCAGCCGACTAGCGGGACTCACCGGGGAGCTGTTTTTT
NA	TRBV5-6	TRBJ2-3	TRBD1	CASSSRDRFRTDTQYF	TGTGCCAGCAGCTCTCGGGACAGGTTTCGCACAGATACGCAGTATTTT
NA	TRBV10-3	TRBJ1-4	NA	CAISVGVGEKLFF	TGTGCCATCAGTGTGGGGGTGGGTGAAAAACTGTTTTTT
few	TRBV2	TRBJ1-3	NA	CASLQGPVGNTIYF	TGTGCCAGCCTACAGGGTCCGGTTGGAAACACCATATATTTT
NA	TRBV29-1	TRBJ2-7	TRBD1	CSAGTGGYEQYF	TGCAGCGCCGGGACAGGGGGATACGAGCAGTACTTC
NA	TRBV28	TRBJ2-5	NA	CASSSLQGGETQYF	TGTGCCAGCAGTTCTCTACAGGGGGGGGAGACCCAGTACTTC
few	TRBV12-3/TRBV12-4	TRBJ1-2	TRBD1	CASRKGAAHGYTF	TGTGCCAGCAGGAAGGGGGCTGCGCATGGCTACACCTTC
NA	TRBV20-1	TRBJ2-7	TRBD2	CSARDLASGIYEQYF	TGCAGTGCTAGAGATCTGGCTAGCGGGATCTACGAGCAGTACTTC
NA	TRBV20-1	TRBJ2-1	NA	CSARRGGYNEQFF	TGCAGTGCGCGACGAGGTGGCTACAATGAGCAGTTCTTC
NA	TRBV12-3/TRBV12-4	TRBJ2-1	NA	CASSFSAGGKLFF	TGTGCCAGCAGTTTTTCGGCTGGGGGTAAGCTGTTCTTC
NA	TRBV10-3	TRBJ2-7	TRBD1	CATLGQPLSYEQYF	TGTGCCACCTTGGGACAGCCACTTTCCTACGAGCAGTACTTC
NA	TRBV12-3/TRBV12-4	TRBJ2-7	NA	CASSGPRDGSYEQYF	TGTGCCAGCAGTGGTCCCCGGGACGGCTCCTACGAGCAGTACTTC
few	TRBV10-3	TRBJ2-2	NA	CATCPRNTGELFF	TGTGCCACCTGTCCCCGGAACACCGGGGAGCTGTTTTTT
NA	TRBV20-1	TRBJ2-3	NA	CSARSDRSTDTQYF	TGCAGTGCTAGAAGTGATCGGTCCACAGATACGCAGTATTTT
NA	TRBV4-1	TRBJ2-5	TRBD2	CASSQDLGSASGRGETQYF	TGCGCCAGCAGCCAAGATCTAGGTAGCGCTAGCGGGAGGGGAGAGACCCAGTACTTC
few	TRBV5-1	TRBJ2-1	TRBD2	CASSRLAGEDNEQFF	TGCGCCAGCAGCCGACTAGCGGGAGAGGACAATGAGCAGTTCTTC